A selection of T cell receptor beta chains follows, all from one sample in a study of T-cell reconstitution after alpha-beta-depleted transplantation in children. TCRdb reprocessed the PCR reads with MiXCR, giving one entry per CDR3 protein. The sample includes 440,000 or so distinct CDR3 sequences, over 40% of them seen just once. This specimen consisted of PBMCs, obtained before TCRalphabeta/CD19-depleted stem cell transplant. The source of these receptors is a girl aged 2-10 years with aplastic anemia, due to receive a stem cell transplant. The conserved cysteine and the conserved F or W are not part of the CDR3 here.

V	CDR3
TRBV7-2	ASSDSGRLKYEQY
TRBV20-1	SAREPRLAKISDTQY
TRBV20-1	SARETGTNTQY
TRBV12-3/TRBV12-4	ASSLESRNSYNEQF
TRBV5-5	ASNPRLERGHYNEQF
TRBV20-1	SARPNPQRGTTDTQY
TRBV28	ASSLRGYPVTDTQY
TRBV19	ASSLGPLNEQF
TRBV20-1	SARPPGTRYNEQF
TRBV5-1	ASSDGTAQETQY
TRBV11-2	ASSLGGLPAGETQY
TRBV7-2	ASSYFGSYEQY
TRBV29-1	SSSRKETQY
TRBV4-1	ASSRLSPGLEETQY
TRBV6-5	ASSYSSFNRGTYNEQF
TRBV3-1	ASSQDPTDEKLF
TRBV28	ASSLPSSGFTGELF
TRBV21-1	ASRLAGASTDTQY
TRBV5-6	ASSPLSLMNEQF
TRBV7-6	ASSSRQGAYRDTQY
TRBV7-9	ASSSREAAYEQY
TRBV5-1	ASSKQGLLNYGYT
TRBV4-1	ASSRDTAITEAF
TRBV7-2	ASSLEDIWDTEAF
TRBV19	ASSERLAGGADTQY
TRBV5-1	ASSQSPGEGYEQY
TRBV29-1	SVVRLAGGRSQY
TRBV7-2	ASSPGLAGITGELF
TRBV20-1	SAREIRDRVNTGELF
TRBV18	ASFHQGGGRMNTEAF
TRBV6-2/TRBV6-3	ASSLLAGGRDEQY
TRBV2	ASRGGGNNQPQH
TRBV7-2	ASSLVQGAGELF
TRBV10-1	ASSELAGSEQF
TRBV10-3	AISEDVNEQF
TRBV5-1	ASSSTGDKNIQY
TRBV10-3	AISESAAQTYEQY
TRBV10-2	ASMTSGGQETQY
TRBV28	ASSFRDRELRGYT
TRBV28	ASSLWGVGQPQH
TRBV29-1	SVSGGQGLLSYEQY
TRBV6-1	ASQASGSPWETQY
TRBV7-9	ASSLVTGANVLT
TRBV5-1	ASSSGLAGAQETQY
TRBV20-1	SARGTSGTAGELF
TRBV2	ASGSLGRPDTQY
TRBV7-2	ASSTTSFQETQY
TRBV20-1	SVKTGNSDEQY
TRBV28	ASRTRDNYEQY
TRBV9	ASSVGGSRSYEQY
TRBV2	ASSESGRPNGQY
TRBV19	ASSIAGRSSYEQY